These 27 T cell receptor beta chains originate from one sample sequenced in a study of early stage breast cancer tumors. The method was immunoSEQ multiplex PCR; TCRdb's version includes in-frame clones alone and lacks a portion of them. There are about 29,000 clones in the sample; approximately 84% occur only once, and over 8.5% lies in the top ten. The sequenced sample consisted of blood. All receptors come from a person in their fifties with breast cancer.

The chain links TRBV2 to TRBJ2-3, with a tentative D call TRBD2 (5 bases). V lost 6 bases and J lost 2, with 9 bases in between. The CDR3 has 13 amino acids. CDR1 and CDR2 (germline): SNHLY, FYNNEI. The CDR3 reads CASRPGTTDTQYF. The CDR3 DNA is TGTGCCAGCAGACCGGGAACCACAGATACGCAGTATTTT.

This clone appeared once. The chain carries TRBV7-8 and TRBJ2-7, with 9 bases lining up with TRBD2. This CDR3 has 15 residues. With 5 bases clipped from V and 0 bases from J, the junction kept 5 bases outside the gene matches. Germline CDR1 and CDR2: SGHVS and FQNEAQ. Here the CDR3 reads CASSKSGGSSYEQYF. Here the CDR3 DNA reads TGTGCCAGCAGCAAGAGCGGGGGGAGCTCCTACGAGCAGTACTTC.

This chain links TRBV2 with TRBJ1-4; 11 bases map to TRBD1. This CDR3 comprises 14 residues. Germline V lookup: CDR1 SNHLY, CDR2 FYNNEI. The V segment lost 3 bases and the J segment 7 bases; nucleotides outside the gene matches: 1. CDR3: CASSDGTGGEKLFF. DNA of the CDR3: TGTGCCAGCAGTGACGGGACAGGGGGTGAAAAACTGTTTTTT.

The V and J genes are TRBV5-6 and TRBJ2-1; D is ambiguous. The V end was cut by 7 bases, the J end by 0 bases, with 14 bases between. The CDR3 runs 15 residues. Germline CDR1 SGHDT, CDR2 YYEEEE. The CDR3 sequence: CASGIRPASYNEQFF. CDR3 DNA: TGTGCCAGCGGCATCAGACCAGCCTCCTACAATGAGCAGTTCTTC.

CDR3 coding DNA: TGTGCCAGCAGCTTAGAAACGTACCAAGAGACCCAGTACTTC. The encoded protein is CASSLETYQETQYF. This rearrangement joins TRBV7-9 to TRBJ2-5, with unresolved D. Per the germline V gene, CDR1 is SEHNR and CDR2 is FQNEAQ (reference sequence). The V gene lost 1 base and the J gene lost 0 bases, with 6 bases spanning the gap. The CDR3 contains 14 residues.

The chain combines TRBV7-9 with TRBJ1-6; perhaps TRBD1 as D (5 bases). The CDR3 is made up of 14 amino acids. With 5 bases removed from V and 10 bases from J, the gap between germline ends came to 15 bases. CDR1 is SEHNR and CDR2 is FQNEAQ in the germline V gene (reference sequence). The CDR3 sequence is CASSLEPGGSPLHF. The CDR3 DNA is TGTGCCAGCAGCCTCGAACCGGGGGGGTCACCCCTCCACTTT.

The rearrangement links TRBV19 to TRBJ1-4; TRBD1 matches 8 bases. CDR1 and CDR2 from the germline V gene are LNHDA and SQIVND (reference sequence). This CDR3 spans 13 amino acids. V lost 6 bases and J lost 7; bases outside the gene matches: 4. This CDR3 reads CASRGRGREKLFF. The CDR3 nucleotides are TGTGCCAGTAGGGGCAGGGGGCGTGAAAAACTGTTTTTT.

This sequence joins TRBV18 and TRBJ1-1, with TRBD1 matching over 7 bases. V gave up 5 bases and J gave up 5 bases; unmatched junction bases: 8. Germline V CDR1 and CDR2: KGHSH, LQKENI. This CDR3 region has 14 residues. CDR3 bases: TGTGCCAGCTCATCCCGGGACAGAGCGACTGAAGCTTTCTTT. Protein product: CASSSRDRATEAFF.

The chain recombines TRBV5-1 with TRBJ1-3; perhaps TRBD1 as D (5 bases). This CDR3 is built from 15 residues. CDR1 is SGHRS and CDR2 is YFSETQ in the germline V gene. Trimming removed 1 base at V and 3 bases at J, with 11 bases between. CDR3 region: CASSLRPGNGNTIYF. The CDR3 coding sequence is TGCGCCAGCAGCTTGCGTCCAGGGAATGGAAACACCATATATTTT.

This sequence joins TRBV4-1 and TRBJ2-7, with D uncertain. Trimming took off 0 bases at V and 0 bases at J, with 9 bases between the two ends. Germline V lookup: CDR1 MGHRA, CDR2 YSYEKL. CDR3 length: 15 residues. CDR3 sequence: CASSQDHVSSYEQYF. Written as DNA, the CDR3 is TGCGCCAGCAGCCAAGATCATGTAAGCTCCTACGAGCAGTACTTC.

The rearrangement joins TRBV12-5 to TRBJ2-5, with D perhaps assigned TRBD1 or TRBD2 (7 bases each). Looked up from germline, CDR1 is LGHNT and CDR2 is FRNRAP. There are 15 residues in the CDR3. The CDR3 loop is CATWSRQGGGETQYF. DNA of the CDR3: TGTGCAACCTGGTCGCGACAGGGAGGGGGAGAGACCCAGTACTTC.

The V gene is TRBV9, the J gene TRBJ2-2, with D perhaps matching TRBD2 (5 bases). CDR1 is SGDLS and CDR2 is YYNGEE in the germline V gene. Trimming removed 4 bases from V and 4 bases from J, with 8 bases in between. The CDR3 extends over 13 amino acids. The CDR3 region is CASSPSGTGELFF. For the CDR3, the DNA is TGTGCCAGCAGCCCCAGCGGCACCGGGGAGCTGTTTTTT.

The chain recombines TRBV4-3 with TRBJ2-3; TRBD1 matches 8 bases. The CDR3 covers 20 residues. With 0 bases clipped from V and 4 bases from J, the junction kept 18 bases outside the gene matches. Germline-derived CDR1 and CDR2 are LGHNA and YSLEER. This chain's CDR3 is CASSQEAKARGRISADTQYF. DNA for the CDR3: TGCGCCAGCAGCCAAGAAGCGAAAGCCAGGGGGCGGATAAGCGCAGATACGCAGTATTTT.

This rearrangement joins TRBV27 to TRBJ1-3, with D tentatively TRBD1 (6 bases). V shed 4 bases and J shed 1 base, with 11 bases lying between them. From germline, CDR1 is MNHEY and CDR2 SMNVEV (reference sequence). This CDR3 comprises 15 residues. CDR3 sequence reads: CASSSTRGSGNTIYF. As DNA, the CDR3 is TGTGCCAGCAGTTCAACCAGGGGATCTGGAAACACCATATATTTT.

The CDR3 here is CASSRVGTGDNEQFF. CDR3 bases: TGTGCCAGCAGCAGGGTGGGGACAGGGGACAATGAGCAGTTCTTC. The V and J genes are TRBV11-2 and TRBJ2-1, with 10 bases that match TRBD1. This CDR3 contains 15 residues. Germline CDR1 is SGHAT and CDR2 is FQNNGV. The ends lost 5 bases at V and 5 bases at J; junction bases unmatched: 6.

This rearrangement joins TRBV27 to TRBJ2-1; D possibly corresponds to TRBD1 (5 bases). From germline, CDR1 is MNHEY and CDR2 SMNVEV (reference sequence). Trimming took off 1 base at V and 7 bases at J, with 14 bases between the two ends. The CDR3 sequence is 15 residues long. Here the CDR3 reads CASSLWLGPRNEQFF. The CDR3 DNA reads as TGTGCCAGCAGTTTATGGCTGGGGCCAAGGAATGAGCAGTTCTTC.

The genes are TRBV29-1 and TRBJ2-3, with 10 bases that match TRBD1. CDR3 size: 14 residues. Per the germline V gene, CDR1 is SQVTM and CDR2 is ANQGSEA. The junction had 6 bases not matched to a gene; V was cut back by 5 bases and J by 4 bases. CDR3 coding DNA: TGCAGCGTTCGGACAGGGGGGTGGCCAGATACGCAGTATTTT. Translation: CSVRTGGWPDTQYF.

The chain carries TRBV30 and TRBJ1-1; maybe TRBD1 (6 bases). The CDR3 is 21 residues long. Per the germline V gene, CDR1 is GTSNPN and CDR2 is SVGIG (reference sequence). V was pared by 3 bases and J by 3 bases, with 35 bases between. CDR3 DNA sequence: TGTGCCTGGAGCGACCTCCAATTACCATGGTTACGGGGGGCAGTTGACACTGAAGCTTTCTTT. Its protein is CAWSDLQLPWLRGAVDTEAFF.

J is TRBJ1-1 and V is TRBV5-1; 9 nucleotides match TRBD1. CDR1 is SGHRS, CDR2 YFSETQ, per germline. J was trimmed by 4 bases and V by 4 bases; bases with no gene match: 5. The CDR3 covers 14 residues. The CDR3 nucleotides read TGCGCCAGCAGCCCGGGGACAGGGAGCACTGAAGCTTTCTTT. Amino acids: CASSPGTGSTEAFF. Full variable domain (rest looked up from reference TRBV5-1 and TRBJ1-1): KAGVTQTPRYLIKTRGQQVTLSCSPISGHRSVSWYQQTPGQGLQFLFEYFSETQRNKGNFPGRFSGRQFSNSRSEMNVSTLELGDSALYLCASSPGTGSTEAFFGQGTRLTVV.

The rearrangement joins TRBV2 to TRBJ1-5, with D unclear. Trimming left V 5 bases short and J 2 bases short, with 10 bases between. This CDR3 region has 14 residues. Per the germline V gene, CDR1 is SNHLY and CDR2 is FYNNEI. CDR3 sequence: CASSSRGGNQPQHF. The CDR3 bases are TGTGCCAGCAGTTCCCGAGGCGGCAATCAGCCCCAGCATTTT.

This clone was counted once. The chain has TRBV28 and TRBJ1-2; the D gene is possibly TRBD1 (5 bases). The V end lost 4 bases, the J end lost 8 bases, and 17 bases lay between the germline ends. Germline-derived CDR1 and CDR2 are MDHEN and SYDVKM. The CDR3 consists of 14 residues. The CDR3 protein is CASSYGARSGGYTF. The DNA for the CDR3 is TGTGCCAGCAGTTACGGGGCGAGGTCGGGGGGCTACACCTTC.

The V gene is TRBV7-9, the J gene TRBJ1-6; no clear D. The CDR3 length is 13 residues. Germline lookup yields CDR1 SEHNR and CDR2 FQNEAQ (reference sequence). V dropped 1 base and J dropped 8 bases, with 6 bases sitting between them. The CDR3 loop reads CASSLDLDSPLHF. The DNA of the CDR3 is TGTGCCAGCAGCTTAGATCTGGATTCACCCCTCCACTTT. Complete variable domain (other parts from reference TRBV7-9 and TRBJ1-6): DTGVSQNPRHKITKRGQNVTFRCDPISEHNRLYWYRQTLGQGPEFLTYFQNEAQLEKSRLLSDRFSAERPKGSFSTLEIQRTEQGDSAMYLCASSLDLDSPLHFGNGTRLTVT.

This chain joins TRBV5-6 and TRBJ1-2, with TRBD1 matching 10 bases. The CDR3 contains 12 residues. Trimming at V came to 3 bases and at J to 8 bases, leaving 1 base not matched to a gene. CDR1 SGHDT and CDR2 YYEEEE come from the germline V gene. This CDR3 is CASSWTGGGYTF. In DNA form, the CDR3 reads TGTGCCAGCAGCTGGACAGGGGGGGGCTACACCTTC.

The rearrangement uses TRBV9 and TRBJ2-7; 12 positions match TRBD2. Germline V lookup: CDR1 SGDLS, CDR2 YYNGEE. J lost 1 base, V lost 4 bases, and 3 bases had no gene match. The CDR3 totals 15 residues. Here the CDR3 reads CASSLGTSGSYEQYF. The CDR3 region has the DNA TGTGCCAGCAGCCTGGGGACTAGCGGGTCCTACGAGCAGTACTTC.

The rearrangement uses TRBV28 and TRBJ1-5; D gene ambiguous. CDR3 length: 13 amino acids. Germline-derived CDR1 and CDR2 are MDHEN and SYDVKM. Trimming removed 5 bases from V and 1 base from J, with 6 bases in between. The CDR3 coding sequence is TGTGCCAGCAGTGACGACAGCAATCAGCCCCAGCATTTT. Its protein is CASSDDSNQPQHF.

In its sample, this clone was seen once. The gene calls are TRBV7-2 and TRBJ2-1; D perhaps matches TRBD2 (5 bases). V was trimmed by 1 base and J by 5 bases, leaving 9 bases between them. CDR3 size: 14 residues. Per germline, CDR1 SGHTA and CDR2 FQGNSA. The CDR3 DNA follows: TGTGCCAGCAGCTTAGTGGGAGCCGACAATGAGCAGTTCTTC. This codes for CASSLVGADNEQFF.

This chain connects TRBV7-6 to TRBJ2-1, with 9 bases aligning to TRBD2. The germline V gene encodes CDR1 SGHVS and CDR2 FNYEAQ. J lost 9 bases, V lost 4 bases, and 10 bases had no gene match. This CDR3 contains 15 residues. In DNA, the CDR3 is TGTGCCAGCAGCTGGGGAGCGGGGGGTATGGGTGAGCAGTTCTTC. Its protein is CASSWGAGGMGEQFF.